The 18 T cell receptor beta chains below come from one sample, sequenced in a study of human CD8 memory T cell subsets. Researchers made TCR beta libraries via UMI-labeled 5' RACE. TCRdb re-called the 5' RACE reads; one entry per CDR3 protein, DNA not given. The sample holds roughly 16,000 distinct CDR3 sequences. The sequenced material came from CD8+ stem-like memory T cells (TSCM and TCM) sorted from PBMCs. Subset given: stem-like memory CD8 T cells (TSTEM), CCR7+ PD-1- TIGIT-. The receptors derive from a human donor in good health.

J is TRBJ2-1 and V is TRBV4-1; TCRdb's D gene call, TRBD2, goes unchecked for lack of DNA. The CDR3 is 15 amino acids. From germline, CDR1 is MGHRA and CDR2 YSYEKL. CDR3: CASSQELGRADEQFF.

The V call is TRBV7-9, the J call TRBJ2-5; there is no DNA to check the TCRdb D call of TRBD1. CDR3 length: 14 amino acids. Germline CDR1 and CDR2: SEHNR and FQNEAQ (reference sequence). CDR3 loop: CASSLGGFGETQYF.

The chain uses TRBV3-1 and TRBJ2-1; TCRdb calls TRBD1, which cannot be checked without DNA. The CDR3 spans 15 residues. Germline V gene data show CDR1 as LGHDT and CDR2 as YNNKEL (reference sequence). CDR3 protein: CASSQTRGISNEQFF.

The gene calls are TRBV2 and TRBJ2-4; TCRdb designates TRBD1, a call that cannot be tested without DNA. Germline V gives CDR1 SNHLY, CDR2 FYNNEI. This CDR3 region has 15 residues. CDR3 residues: CASRARDRVLGIQYF.

The V and J genes are TRBV5-1 and TRBJ1-1; TCRdb names TRBD1, which stays unverified in the absence of DNA. Germline V gives CDR1 SGHRS, CDR2 YFSETQ. This CDR3 is 15 amino acids long. The CDR3 is CASSFGANRGTEAFF.

The rearrangement uses TRBV19 and TRBJ1-3; TCRdb gives TRBD1 as the D gene, but with no DNA this cannot be confirmed. Germline-derived CDR1 and CDR2 are LNHDA and SQIVND (reference sequence). This CDR3 spans 15 amino acids. The CDR3 loop is CASSMGAGSGNTIYF.

The chain couples TRBV11-2 to TRBJ2-7; with no DNA, the TCRdb D assignment of TRBD2 cannot be verified. CDR1 SGHAT and CDR2 FQNNGV come from the germline V gene. This CDR3 has 15 amino acids. Here the CDR3 reads CASSLERDLTYEQYF.

This sequence joins TRBV18 and TRBJ1-5; the D call of TRBD1 rests on TCRdb alone, since no DNA is present to check it. This CDR3 is built from 15 residues. Germline V gives CDR1 KGHSH, CDR2 LQKENI. The CDR3 reads CASSRTGDSNQPQHF.

This chain connects TRBV3-1 to TRBJ1-1; without DNA, the TCRdb call of TRBD1 cannot be checked. Germline CDR1 is LGHDT and CDR2 is YNNKEL (reference sequence). This CDR3 comprises 17 residues. The CDR3 loop reads CASSQWAGDNMNTEAFF.

The rearrangement uses TRBV5-1 and TRBJ2-3; TCRdb's D gene call, TRBD2, goes unchecked for lack of DNA. This CDR3 is 16 amino acids long. Germline V lookup: CDR1 SGHRS, CDR2 YFSETQ. The CDR3 sequence: CASSPEGAGDTDTQYF.

This chain's CDR3 is CASSLGDRGRRDGETQYF. This sequence joins TRBV7-8 and TRBJ2-5; the D call from TCRdb, TRBD1, cannot be confirmed without DNA. The CDR3 has 18 amino acids. CDR1 is SGHVS and CDR2 is FQNEAQ in the germline V gene.

J is TRBJ2-2 and V is TRBV29-1; TCRdb returns TRBD1, unconfirmable since there is no DNA. Looked up from germline, CDR1 is SQVTM and CDR2 is ANQGSEA. This CDR3 has 14 residues. The CDR3 loop is CSVAGQGSNGELFF.

The chain combines TRBV6-2 or TRBV6-3 with TRBJ2-5. Per the germline V gene, CDR1 is MNHEY and CDR2 is SVGEGT. This CDR3 contains 17 residues. CDR3 loop: CASNKQPSWTSQETQYF.

This chain joins TRBV5-1 and TRBJ2-4. Germline CDR1 is SGHRS and CDR2 is YFSETQ. CDR3 length equals 15 residues. The CDR3 region is CASSSDILAKNIQYF.

The J gene is TRBJ2-7, the V gene TRBV27; the D call from TCRdb, TRBD2, cannot be confirmed without DNA. Looked up from germline, CDR1 is MNHEY and CDR2 is SMNVEV (reference sequence). The CDR3 has 13 residues. The chain's CDR3 is CASGGLETYEQYF.

The J gene is TRBJ2-1, the V gene TRBV30; checking the TCRdb D call of TRBD2 is not possible without DNA. The CDR3 sequence is 12 residues long. The V gene's germline CDR1 is GTSNPN and CDR2 SVGIG (reference sequence). CDR3 residues: CAWSGRVDEQFF.

The CDR3 spells CASSGDRLLPYGYTF. The chain joins TRBV7-8 to TRBJ1-2; the TCRdb call, TRBD1, lacks DNA for checking. The length of the CDR3 is 15 residues. Germline V gene data show CDR1 as SGHVS and CDR2 as FQNEAQ.

The CDR3: CASSVGTARYEQYF. The chain combines TRBV12-3 or TRBV12-4 with TRBJ2-7; the TRBD2 assignment by TCRdb is unverifiable without DNA. The CDR3 length is 14 residues.